The 16 T cell receptor beta chains presented below share a single source sample, sequenced in a study of Graves' ophthalmopathy and Graves' hyperthyroidism. Amplification targeted the TCR beta CDR3 regions, with RNA transcripts as the source material. An initial RT-PCR round employing HTBI primers preceded a second-round multiplex PCR. TCRdb reanalysed the multiplex PCR reads using MiXCR and keeps one entry per CDR3 protein. Altogether about 220,000 distinct CDR3 sequences are present, 20% to 25% being singletons, with the ten largest covering 43%. The source material was peripheral blood. The origin of the receptors is a woman aged 45-60 years with Graves' ophthalmopathy.

This clonotype was recorded many times. This clone may be a read error of a much larger clone one base away. The chain uses TRBV6-1 and TRBJ2-7; D may be TRBD2 (5 bases). With 6 bases removed from V and 9 bases from J, the gap between germline ends came to 12 bases. The CDR3 consists of 11 residues. Germline V gives CDR1 MNHNS, CDR2 SASEGT. For the CDR3, the DNA is TGTGCCAGCAGGCGCCCTCGGGGGCAGTACTTC. This sequence encodes CASRRPRGQYF.

At least ten counts were recorded for this clonotype. The chain links TRBV7-8 to TRBJ1-6, with TRBD1 matching over 7 bases. The CDR3 is made up of 14 amino acids. Trimming removed 5 bases from V and 6 bases from J; junction bases left unmatched: 4. Germline CDR1 is SGHVS and CDR2 is FQNEAQ. CDR3 DNA: TGTGCCAGCAGCGCCGGACAGGTTAATTCACCCCTCCACTTT. Translated: CASSAGQVNSPLHF.

This clonotype occurred once. The chain joins TRBV6-1 to TRBJ1-1; a possible D gene is TRBD1 (6 bases). The CDR3 is 15 residues long. Germline loops: CDR1 MNHNS, CDR2 SASEGT. Trimming removed 6 bases from V and 3 bases from J, with 17 bases in between. The CDR3 nucleotides read TGTGCCAGCAGGAAGGAGGGGGACGGTGACACTGAAGCTTTCTTT. Its translation is CASRKEGDGDTEAFF.

There are many counts of this clonotype. The rearrangement uses TRBV19 and TRBJ2-7, with 7 bases aligning to TRBD2. V trimming: 6 bases; J trimming: 6 bases; junction bases outside the gene matches: 8. CDR1 and CDR2 (germline): LNHDA, SQIVND (reference sequence). This CDR3 has 13 residues. CDR3 nucleotide sequence: TGTGCCAGTAGGGCAGTGGGGGGGTTCGAGCAGTACTTC. Translating gives CASRAVGGFEQYF.

This clonotype was seen a few times. J is TRBJ2-7 and V is TRBV27; D is uncertain. The CDR3 runs to 14 residues. CDR1 is MNHEY and CDR2 is SMNVEV in the germline V gene (reference sequence). V was pared by 4 bases and J by 2 bases, with 12 bases between. CDR3 in DNA: TGTGCCAGCAGTTGGGTGGATTCAACCTACGAGCAGTACTTC. It is translated as CASSWVDSTYEQYF.

The chain has TRBV29-1 and TRBJ2-7, with D perhaps TRBD2 (5 bases). Per the germline V gene, CDR1 is SQVTM and CDR2 is ANQGSEA. Deletions cut 6 bases from V and 0 bases from J, with 12 bases between. This CDR3 region has 13 residues. CDR3: CSVITTTSYEQYF. The CDR3 DNA follows: TGCAGCGTAATAACGACTACCTCCTACGAGCAGTACTTC.

This clonotype was observed at least ten times. The rearrangement uses TRBV2 and TRBJ1-5; D is uncertain. The germline V and J ends were trimmed by 4 bases and 0 bases, with 10 bases remaining between them. Germline V gives CDR1 SNHLY, CDR2 FYNNEI. This CDR3 is built from 15 residues. The CDR3, as DNA: TGTGCCAGCAGTGTGTTGCGATATAGCAATCAGCCCCAGCATTTT. It yields the protein CASSVLRYSNQPQHF.

This clonotype has at least ten counts. The V call is TRBV6-1, the J call TRBJ1-3; D is perhaps TRBD1 (5 bases). Germline V lookup: CDR1 MNHNS, CDR2 SASEGT. Trimming pared 3 bases from V and 3 bases from J, leaving 6 bases between. This CDR3 is built from 13 residues. CDR3 residues: CASSETDGNTIYF. The CDR3 DNA reads TGTGCCAGCAGTGAGACAGATGGAAACACCATATATTTT.

This clonotype showed up many times. The gene calls are TRBV25-1 and TRBJ1-2; D is unresolved. The length of the CDR3 is 11 residues. The germline CDR1 and CDR2 sequences are MGHDK and SYGVNS. V was shortened by 4 bases and J by 5 bases, with 5 bases between the two germline ends. In DNA, the CDR3 is TGTGCCAGCAGTGTAGGGTATGGCTACACCTTC. This encodes CASSVGYGYTF.

Only a few counts were recorded for this clonotype. The chain employs TRBV5-1 and TRBJ2-7, with 10 bases identical to TRBD2. Per the germline V gene, CDR1 is SGHRS and CDR2 is YFSETQ. The V segment lost 5 bases and the J segment 2 bases; nucleotides outside the gene matches: 10. The CDR3 has 16 amino acids. As DNA, the CDR3 is TGCGCCAGCAGTTACGACCGGACTAGCGGAACCTACGAGCAGTACTTC. Translating it yields CASSYDRTSGTYEQYF.

This clonotype was seen only once. V and J are TRBV24-1 and TRBJ2-2, with D possibly called TRBD1 or TRBD2 (5 bases each). There are 16 residues in the CDR3. Trimming cost V 3 bases and J 4 bases, with 14 bases left between them. The germline gives CDR1 KGHDR, CDR2 SFDVKD. CDR3 amino acids: CATSDPGLGATGELFF. CDR3 DNA: TGTGCCACCAGTGATCCGGGGCTAGGAGCCACCGGGGAGCTGTTTTTT.

In its sample, this clonotype was seen many times. The chain recombines TRBV30 with TRBJ1-1; 7 bases are a match to TRBD1. The V segment lost 3 bases and the J segment 1 base; nucleotides outside the gene matches: 2. The CDR3 is 13 amino acids. Germline V gene data show CDR1 as GTSNPN and CDR2 as SVGIG (reference sequence). The CDR3 loop reads CAWRTGANTEAFF. The CDR3 coding sequence is TGTGCCTGGAGAACAGGGGCGAACACTGAAGCTTTCTTT.

This clonotype was observed at least ten times. One junction end does not reproduce the germline sequence, and a read error may be involved. The rearrangement links TRBV12-3 or TRBV12-4 to TRBJ2-5; maybe TRBD1 (6 bases). The CDR3 is 15 amino acids. The CDR3 spells CASSFGAWGQATQYF. The CDR3 bases are TGTGCCAGCAGTTTCGGGGCCTGGGGGCAAGCGACCCAGTACTTC.

This clonotype came up many times. The chain carries TRBV6-5 and TRBJ1-2; D possibly corresponds to TRBD1 (6 bases). The V and J ends lost 0 bases and 8 bases respectively, with 13 bases between them. Germline V lookup: CDR1 MNHEY, CDR2 SVGAGI. The CDR3 length is 14 residues. The CDR3 is CASSYSTGRGGYTF. The CDR3 DNA reads TGTGCCAGCAGTTACTCAACAGGGAGGGGCGGCTACACCTTC.

Remarks on this clonotype: This sequence may be a read error, since a much larger clone differs from it by one base. CDR3 in amino acids: CACSRPGLAHNEQFF. The CDR3 nucleotides are TGTGCCTGTAGCAGACCGGGACTAGCACACAATGAGCAGTTCTTC. The gene calls are TRBV30 and TRBJ2-1, with 9 bases fitting TRBD2. Germline trimming cut 6 bases from V and 5 bases from J; bases unmatched to any gene: 11. CDR3 length: 15 residues. Germline CDR1 GTSNPN, CDR2 SVGIG (reference sequence). The full variable domain, with the rest looked up from reference TRBV30 and TRBJ2-1, is SQTIHQWPATLVQPVGSPLSLECTVEGTSNPNLYWYRQAAGRGLQLLFYSVGIGQISSEVPQNLSASRPQDRQFILSSKKLLLSDSGFYLCACSRPGLAHNEQFFGPGTRLTVL.

This clonotype was found many times. The chain couples TRBV27 to TRBJ2-4, with D tentatively TRBD1 (5 bases). There are 15 residues in the CDR3. Germline V gene lookup returns CDR1 MNHEY and CDR2 SMNVEV (reference sequence). V dropped 6 bases and J dropped 0 bases, with 12 bases sitting between them. CDR3 coding DNA: TGTGCCAGCAGCATAACAGGAAGAGCCAAAAACATTCAGTACTTC. Its translation is CASSITGRAKNIQYF.